This T cell receptor (beta chain) is drawn from a study of T cell repertoires in cytomegalovirus infection (dated by TCRdb to between 2018 and 2021). Regarding the research as a whole: Peptide stimulations targeted recently identified HLA-C-restricted CMV epitopes, whose presentation resists viral immunomodulation, together with well-studied HLA-B-restricted epitopes. Donor HLA type was relevant to the analysis, as public TCR beta signatures indicated carriage of CMV infection together with the matching HLA type.

This clonotype was recorded many times. Its cognate antigen has yet to be identified. Per-base qualities were not stored, and no clone one base away is much larger. General study outcomes and caveats: In the ex vivo response, HLA-C-restricted CMV-specific TCR beta clonotypes were dominant, and in two of eight donors the single most frequent clonotype came from this HLA-C-restricted group. Carriers of CMV infection plus the relevant HLA type were discriminated by the cumulative frequency of public TCR beta family members in the study cohort and in an independent roughly 380-donor cohort.

This specimen's treatment or condition label, per the study, means: in vitro stimulation with specific CMV peptide epitopes to enrich CMV-specific T cells. Sequencing took place on an Illumina HiSeq 1500. The public sequencing data were trimmed at Q25 with fastp and processed into clonotypes with MiXCR by TCRdb, which kept only in-frame beta chains. Identical CDR3 protein sequences are pooled into one entry, listed with their most common genes and DNA. Present in this sample are about 900,000 distinct CDR3 sequences, roughly 30% of which were seen just once. The ten top clones hold roughly 13% of the sample. The clonotype comes from a human donor in good health (CMV status not recorded). Some clones in this sample may be carry-over from other donors' samples. The material sequenced was cultured CD8+ T cells from PBMCs, taken from culture after CMV antigen stimulation.

The CDR3 region: CASSYPGQGNYNEQFF. The nucleotide sequence is TGTGCCAGCAGCTACCCGGGACAGGGGAACTACAATGAGCAGTTCTTC. The chain is assembled from TRBV11-2 and TRBJ2-1, with 10 junctional bases fitting TRBD1. CDR1 SGHAT and CDR2 FQNNGV were looked up in the germline V gene. The V end gives up 4 bases and the J end 3 bases, leaving 6 bases in the junction not matched to a gene. Including cysteine and phenylalanine, the CDR3 has 16 amino acids. Only CDR3 DNA remains: 48 bases, in frame from the first base.